The 23 T cell receptor beta chains listed next were all sequenced from one sample in a study of blood T cell repertoires in COVID-19. Profiled with immunoSEQ multiplex PCR; TCRdb holds only in-frame clones, not every one. The sample holds roughly 190,000 clones, roughly 80% seen once. The specimen sequenced was peripheral blood. These receptors all come from a human donor in a cohort sampled during active COVID-19.

This chain connects TRBV12-3 or TRBV12-4 to TRBJ1-1; TRBD1 is a possible D gene (5 bases). This CDR3 is 13 amino acids long. Trimming removed 6 bases at V and 4 bases at J, with 12 bases between. The DNA of the CDR3 is TGTGCCAGCAGGTTCGGGGGGGGCACTGAAGCTTTCTTT. Residues: CASRFGGGTEAFF.

This chain joins TRBV6-5 and TRBJ2-3; 8 nucleotides align to TRBD2. This CDR3 has 15 amino acids. The germline CDR1 and CDR2 sequences are MNHEY and SVGAGI. Trimming cost V 7 bases and J 0 bases; bases outside gene matches: 6. This chain's CDR3 is CASNGGGSSTDTQYF. CDR3 coding DNA: TGTGCCAGCAACGGGGGGGGATCTAGCACAGATACGCAGTATTTT.

A remark on this clone: A junction boundary mismatches the germline segment, possibly from a read error. J is TRBJ2-5 and V is TRBV29-1; D call uncertain. Germline CDR1 SQVTM, CDR2 ANQGSEA. The CDR3 contains 9 residues. DNA of the CDR3: TGCAGCGTCGAAGAGACCCAGTACTTC. Translating gives CSVEETQYF.

DNA for the CDR3: TGCAGCGTTATTAAAACCACGTCGGGAGCTTACAATGAGCAGTTCTTC. Protein: CSVIKTTSGAYNEQFF. The chain uses TRBV29-1 and TRBJ2-1, with a weak D call TRBD2 (6 bases). The V gene lost 5 bases and the J gene lost 4 bases, with 21 bases spanning the gap. From germline, CDR1 is SQVTM and CDR2 ANQGSEA. CDR3 length: 16 amino acids.

CDR3 in DNA: TGCGCCAGCAGCTTAGACCAAGCGGGAAGCACAGATACGCAGTATTTT. This encodes CASSLDQAGSTDTQYF. This chain links TRBV5-1 with TRBJ2-3; TRBD2 agrees at 7 bases. The CDR3 runs to 16 residues. Germline V gene data show CDR1 as SGHRS and CDR2 as YFSETQ. J was trimmed by 0 bases and V by 2 bases; bases with no gene match: 6.

The V and J genes are TRBV6-5 and TRBJ2-3, with TRBD2 matching over 16 bases. V trimming: 8 bases; J trimming: 3 bases; junction bases outside the gene matches: 2. Germline V gene data show CDR1 as MNHEY and CDR2 as SVGAGI. This CDR3 contains 15 residues. CDR3 protein: CASVGLAGGTDTQYF. In DNA form, the CDR3 reads TGTGCCAGCGTGGGACTAGCGGGGGGGACAGATACGCAGTATTTT.

This chain joins TRBV12-5 and TRBJ2-5, with a possible D match to TRBD2 (6 bases). The CDR3 covers 14 residues. CDR1 LGHNT and CDR2 FRNRAP come from the germline V gene. Trimming removed 0 bases from V and 2 bases from J, with 7 bases in between. CDR3 sequence (DNA): TGTGCTAGTGGTTTGGTACGGGGGCAAGAGACCCAGTACTTC. Translating gives CASGLVRGQETQYF.

The rearrangement uses TRBV3-1 (or the pseudogene TRBV3-2) and TRBJ2-2; 8 bases fit TRBD2. CDR1 and CDR2 from the germline V gene are LGHDT and YNNKEL (reference sequence). The CDR3 contains 15 residues. The J segment lost 12 bases and the V segment lost 1 base, leaving 10 bases of the junction unmatched. Written as DNA, the CDR3 is TGTGCCAGCAGCCAAGGGACTAGCTCTGCGGCTAAGCTGTTTTTT. It encodes CASSQGTSSAAKLFF.

The chain has TRBV28 and TRBJ2-3, with a possible D match to TRBD1 (6 bases). The CDR3 runs to 14 residues. The germline V gene encodes CDR1 MDHEN and CDR2 SYDVKM. Between the trimmed V and J ends, which lost 3 bases and 4 bases, there was a span of 11 bases. The CDR3 here is CASSLPGVADTQYF. CDR3 nucleotide sequence: TGTGCCAGCAGTTTGCCAGGGGTTGCAGATACGCAGTATTTT.

The chain recombines TRBV9 with TRBJ1-5; 7 bases match TRBD1. V lost 4 bases and J lost 3; bases outside the gene matches: 7. Per germline, CDR1 SGDLS and CDR2 YYNGEE. CDR3 length equals 15 residues. The CDR3 nucleotides are TGTGCCAGCAGCCCTCGGGACAGCCTCAATCAGCCCCAGCATTTT. Residues: CASSPRDSLNQPQHF.

CDR3 nucleotides: TGTGCCAGTAGCCTTGGGGAGGGACTGTACACTGAAGCTTTCTTT. It specifies CASSLGEGLYTEAFF. V usage is TRBV19 and J usage is TRBJ1-1, with D perhaps TRBD1 (5 bases). Germline CDR1 and CDR2: LNHDA and SQIVND (reference sequence). V lost 6 bases to trimming and J lost 3 bases, with 17 bases between them. The CDR3 contains 15 residues.

The chain combines TRBV27 with TRBJ1-6, with D perhaps matching TRBD1 (5 bases). Trimming took 5 bases from V and 7 from J, leaving 15 bases between them. The CDR3 has 15 residues. In germline, CDR1 is MNHEY, CDR2 SMNVEV (reference sequence). The DNA of the CDR3 is TGTGCCAGCAGTCAAACAGACAGTCAGAATTCACCCCTCCACTTT. It translates to CASSQTDSQNSPLHF.

The J gene is TRBJ2-1, the V gene TRBV28, with 7 nucleotides matching TRBD2. Trimming took 5 bases from V and 1 from J; bases not matched to a gene: 8. Per the germline V gene, CDR1 is MDHEN and CDR2 is SYDVKM. This CDR3 comprises 16 residues. The CDR3 here is CASSTVGRRSYNEQFF. The CDR3 nucleotides read TGTGCCAGCAGTACGGTCGGGAGGAGGTCCTACAATGAGCAGTTCTTC.

V and J are TRBV18 and TRBJ1-2; TRBD1 is a possible D gene (6 bases). Trimming removed 5 bases from V and 4 bases from J, with 8 bases in between. The CDR3 has 12 amino acids. The germline V gene encodes CDR1 KGHSH and CDR2 LQKENI. CDR3 amino acids: CASSGQSYGYTF. CDR3 coding DNA: TGTGCCAGCTCAGGACAGAGCTATGGCTACACCTTC.

The chain links TRBV6-4 to TRBJ2-1, with TRBD2 matching 11 bases. CDR3 length: 14 residues. V was pared by 8 bases and J by 8 bases, with 8 bases of the junction left unmatched. CDR1 is MRHNA and CDR2 is SNTAGT in the germline V gene. CDR3 sequence reads: CASAVAGGIDEQFF. CDR3 bases: TGTGCCAGCGCCGTAGCGGGGGGGATCGATGAGCAGTTCTTC.

This clone occurred once. The chain has TRBV30 and TRBJ2-6; 8 bases are shared with TRBD1. Germline assignment: CDR1 GTSNPN and CDR2 SVGIG (reference sequence). V gave up 0 bases and J gave up 2 bases; unmatched junction bases: 6. This CDR3 region has 17 residues. Written as DNA, the CDR3 is TGTGCCTGGAGTGTTCAGGGGGCAACCCCTGGGGCCAACGTCCTGACTTTC. Translating it yields CAWSVQGATPGANVLTF.

On this clone itself: The same CDR3 also results from other DNA sequences found in this sample. This rearrangement joins TRBV12-3 or TRBV12-4 to TRBJ1-5, with D perhaps matching TRBD1 (5 bases). The CDR3 loop spans 12 amino acids. Trimming pared 6 bases from V and 7 bases from J, leaving 10 bases between. CDR3 sequence: CASRRGDQPQHF. The DNA of the CDR3 is TGTGCCAGCAGAAGGGGTGACCAGCCCCAGCATTTT.

This clone was seen just once. V usage is TRBV20-1 and J usage is TRBJ1-2, with 10 bases lining up with TRBD1. V gave up 6 bases and J gave up 14 bases; unmatched junction bases: 9. The CDR3 has 11 residues. Germline V gene sequence: CDR1 DFQATT, CDR2 SNEGSKA (reference sequence). CDR3 region: CSALLDRGQTF. The CDR3 nucleotides are TGCAGTGCCCTACTAGACAGGGGGCAAACCTTC.

The chain combines TRBV30 with TRBJ2-3; 9 bases map to TRBD2. The ends lost 0 bases at V and 2 bases at J; junction bases unmatched: 3. The V gene's germline CDR1 is GTSNPN and CDR2 SVGIG (reference sequence). The CDR3 has 15 amino acids. The CDR3 nucleotides are TGTGCCTGGAGTGTGGGACTAGCTTTCACAGATACGCAGTATTTT. Its translation is CAWSVGLAFTDTQYF.

The CDR3 DNA sequence: TGTGCCAGCAGTCCACGGACAGGGTTCTCCGAGCAGTACGTC. It yields the protein CASSPRTGFSEQYV. The V call is TRBV28, the J call TRBJ2-7, with TRBD1 identical over 8 bases. Germline trimming cut 5 bases from V and 6 bases from J; bases unmatched to any gene: 9. The V gene's germline CDR1 is MDHEN and CDR2 SYDVKM. The CDR3 contains 14 residues.

This chain connects TRBV28 to TRBJ1-2; D not certain. The CDR3 runs to 13 residues. V was trimmed by 3 bases and J by 0 bases, leaving 5 bases between them. Per the germline V gene, CDR1 is MDHEN and CDR2 is SYDVKM. CDR3 nucleotide sequence: TGTGCCAGCAGTTTGAGGGCTAACTATGGCTACACCTTC. It translates to CASSLRANYGYTF.

This chain connects TRBV27 to TRBJ2-3; the match to TRBD1 covers 9 bases. The CDR3 totals 14 residues. The germline V gene has CDR1 MNHEY and CDR2 SMNVEV (reference sequence). Unmatched junction bases numbered 6, after V lost 5 bases and J lost 6 bases. The CDR3 DNA follows: TGTGCCAGCAGTGGGACAGGGCCCTGGGATACGCAGTATTTT. Translating it yields CASSGTGPWDTQYF.

This clone was observed a few times. The chain links TRBV24-1 to TRBJ2-1; D is possibly TRBD1 (6 bases). CDR3 length: 17 amino acids. The V gene's germline CDR1 is KGHDR and CDR2 SFDVKD. Deletions cut 3 bases from V and 0 bases from J, with 14 bases between. In nucleotides, the CDR3 is TGTGCCACCAGTGATGGGGGCGCTGGCGCCTCCTACAATGAGCAGTTCTTC. Its protein product is CATSDGGAGASYNEQFF.